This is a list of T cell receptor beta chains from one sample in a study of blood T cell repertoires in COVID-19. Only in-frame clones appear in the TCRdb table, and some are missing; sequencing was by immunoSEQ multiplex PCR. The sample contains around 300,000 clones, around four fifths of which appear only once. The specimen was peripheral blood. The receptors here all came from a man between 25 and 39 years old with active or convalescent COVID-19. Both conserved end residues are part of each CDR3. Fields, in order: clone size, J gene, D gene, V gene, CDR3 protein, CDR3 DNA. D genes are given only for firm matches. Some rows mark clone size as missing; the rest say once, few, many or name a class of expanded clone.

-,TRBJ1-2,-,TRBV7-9,CASSIRGPGGYTF,TGTGCCAGCAGCATCAGGGGCCCGGGGGGCTACACCTTC
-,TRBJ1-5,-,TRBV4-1,CASSQPGTPDQPQHF,TGCGCCAGCAGCCAGCCCGGGACACCAGATCAGCCCCAGCATTTT
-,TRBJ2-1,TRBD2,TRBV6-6,CASSDSGTSYNEQFF,TGTGCCAGCAGTGACTCCGGGACTAGCTACAATGAGCAGTTCTTC
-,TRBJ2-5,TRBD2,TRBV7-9,CASSLASGEETQYF,TGTGCCAGCAGCTTGGCTAGCGGGGAAGAGACCCAGTACTTC
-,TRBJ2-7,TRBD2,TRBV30,CALLSGRKGGEQYF,TGTGCTCTCCTTAGCGGGAGAAAGGGGGGCGAGCAGTACTTC
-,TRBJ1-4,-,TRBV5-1,CASSADGAGVSNEKLFF,TGCGCCAGCAGCGCGGATGGGGCTGGAGTCAGCAATGAAAAACTGTTTTTT
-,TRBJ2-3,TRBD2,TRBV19,CASSMGLAGENTQYF,TGTGCCAGTAGTATGGGTCTAGCGGGGGAAAATACGCAGTATTTT
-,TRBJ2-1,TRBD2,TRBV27,CASKGAGYRSYNEQFF,TGTGCCAGCAAAGGAGCGGGGTATCGCTCCTACAATGAGCAGTTCTTC
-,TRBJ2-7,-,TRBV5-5,CASSLPNYEQYF,TGTGCCAGCAGCTTGCCTAACTACGAGCAGTACTTC
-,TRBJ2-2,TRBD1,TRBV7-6,CASSSLLQGATGELFF,TGTGCCAGCAGCTCATTACTACAGGGGGCGACCGGGGAGCTGTTTTTT
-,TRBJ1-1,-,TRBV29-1,CSVEVGGRVAFF,TGCAGCGTTGAAGTTGGGGGCAGGGTGGCTTTCTTT
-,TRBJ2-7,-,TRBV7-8,CASALGGTGSSYEQYF,TGTGCCAGCGCCTTAGGGGGTACAGGGAGCTCCTACGAGCAGTACTTC
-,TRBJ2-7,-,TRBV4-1,CASSSLPKTGPRSYEQYF,TGCGCCAGCAGCTCACTTCCTAAGACAGGCCCCCGCTCCTACGAGCAGTACTTC
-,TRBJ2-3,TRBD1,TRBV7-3,CASSEDRGTDTQYF,TGTGCCAGCAGCGAGGACAGGGGAACAGATACGCAGTATTTT
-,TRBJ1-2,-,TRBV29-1,CSVGRGANYGYTF,TGCAGCGTTGGTCGGGGGGCGAACTATGGCTACACCTTC
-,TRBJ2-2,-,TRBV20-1,CSARGPGELFF,TGCAGTGCTAGGGGGCCCGGGGAGCTGTTTTTT
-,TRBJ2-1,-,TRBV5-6,CASSLFQAYNEQFF,TGTGCCAGCAGCTTGTTCCAGGCCTACAATGAGCAGTTCTTC
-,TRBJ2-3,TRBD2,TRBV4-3,CASSQDFSGGDTQYF,TGCGCCAGCAGCCAGGATTTTAGCGGGGGAGATACGCAGTATTTT
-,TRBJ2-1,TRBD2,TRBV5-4,CASSPGLADYNEQFF,TGTGCCAGCAGCCCTGGACTAGCGGACTACAATGAGCAGTTCTTC
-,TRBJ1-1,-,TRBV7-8,CASSLTPPGHGNTEAFF,TGTGCCAGCAGCTTAACACCGCCCGGACACGGAAACACTGAAGCTTTCTTT
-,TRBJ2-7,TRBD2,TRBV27,CASSLAASGTYEQYF,TGTGCCAGCAGCCTAGCGGCTAGCGGTACCTACGAGCAGTACTTC
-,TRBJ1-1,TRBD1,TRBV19,CASSWDRATTEAFF,TGTGCCAGTAGTTGGGACAGGGCGACCACTGAAGCTTTCTTT
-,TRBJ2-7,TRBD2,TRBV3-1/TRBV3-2,CASSQDPPTAGGSYEQYF,TGTGCCAGCAGCCAAGATCCCCCGACAGCGGGAGGATCCTACGAGCAGTACTTC
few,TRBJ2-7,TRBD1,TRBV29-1,CSVDETGSYEQYF,TGCAGCGTTGACGAGACAGGGTCCTACGAGCAGTACTTC
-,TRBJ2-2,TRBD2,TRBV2,CASGLAGVTGELFF,TGTGCCAGCGGACTAGCGGGAGTCACCGGGGAGCTGTTTTTT
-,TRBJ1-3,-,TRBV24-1,CATLDCLGGNTIYF,TGTGCCACCTTGGACTGTCTAGGAGGAAACACCATATATTTT
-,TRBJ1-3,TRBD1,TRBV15,CATSRLGQNSGNTIYF,TGTGCCACCAGCAGACTGGGACAGAACTCTGGAAACACCATATATTTT
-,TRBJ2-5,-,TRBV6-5,CATSDNQETQYF,TGTGCCACTTCGGACAACCAAGAGACCCAGTACTTC
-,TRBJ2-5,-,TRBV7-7,CASSLAGTPYQETQYF,TGTGCCAGCAGCTTAGCAGGGACACCGTACCAAGAGACCCAGTACTTC
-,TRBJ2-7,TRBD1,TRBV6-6,CASSRTPSHRDRFYEQYF,TGTGCCAGCAGTCGCACCCCCTCCCACCGGGACAGGTTCTACGAGCAGTACTTC
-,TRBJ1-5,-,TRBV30,CAWSIVNSNQPQHF,TGTGCCTGGAGCATAGTCAATAGCAATCAGCCCCAGCATTTT
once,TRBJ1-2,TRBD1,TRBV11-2,CASSLATGVFSGYTF,TGTGCCAGCAGCTTAGCCACAGGGGTCTTTAGTGGCTACACCTTC
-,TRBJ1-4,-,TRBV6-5,CASTKVGRANEKLFF,TGTGCCAGCACGAAGGTTGGGCGGGCTAATGAAAAACTGTTTTTT
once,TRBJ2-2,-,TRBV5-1,CASSLWTKLTTGELFF,TGCGCCAGCAGCTTGTGGACTAAACTAACCACCGGGGAGCTGTTTTTT
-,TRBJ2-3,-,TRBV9,CASSALAASTDTQYF,TGTGCCAGCAGCGCTTTAGCGGCTAGCACAGATACGCAGTATTTT
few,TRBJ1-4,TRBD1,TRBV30,CAWMDLGQINEKLFF,TGTGCCTGGATGGACCTGGGACAGATTAATGAAAAACTGTTTTTT
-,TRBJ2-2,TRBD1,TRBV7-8,CASSLGYRGPQRGTGELFF,TGTGCCAGCAGCTTAGGGTACAGGGGGCCCCAACGAGGGACCGGGGAGCTGTTTTTT
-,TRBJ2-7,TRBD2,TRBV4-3,CASSQVLAGGPEQYF,TGCGCCAGCAGCCAAGTCCTAGCGGGAGGACCGGAGCAGTACTTC
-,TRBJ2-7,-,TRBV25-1,CASNGLARQVYEQYF,TGTGCCAGCAATGGATTGGCCAGGCAGGTTTACGAGCAGTACTTC
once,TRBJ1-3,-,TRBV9,CASSVDTGGNTIYF,TGTGCCAGCAGCGTAGATACAGGGGGAAACACCATATATTTT
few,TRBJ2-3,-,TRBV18,CASSPSARLVASTDTQYF,TGTGCCAGCTCACCGAGCGCCCGACTAGTCGCAAGCACAGATACGCAGTATTTT
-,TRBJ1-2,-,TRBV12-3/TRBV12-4,CASSLDSDYGYTF,TGTGCCAGCAGTTTAGACTCGGACTATGGCTACACCTTC
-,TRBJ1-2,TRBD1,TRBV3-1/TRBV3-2,CASSPSQDRVIGYTF,TGTGCCAGCAGCCCTTCACAGGACAGGGTAATAGGCTACACCTTC
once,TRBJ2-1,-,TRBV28,CASSPPSDYNEQFF,TGTGCCAGCAGTCCGCCTAGCGATTACAATGAGCAGTTCTTC
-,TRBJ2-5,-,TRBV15,CATSRVVQGETQYF,TGTGCCACCAGCAGAGTAGTTCAGGGAGAGACCCAGTACTTC
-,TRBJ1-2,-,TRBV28,CASSLEENYGYTF,TGTGCCAGCAGTTTAGAGGAGAACTATGGCTACACCTTC
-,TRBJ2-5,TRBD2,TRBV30,CAWSVPASGQETQYF,TGTGCCTGGAGTGTACCGGCTAGCGGACAAGAGACCCAGTACTTC
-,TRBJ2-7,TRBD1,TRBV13,CASSLADRAHEQYF,TGTGCCAGCAGCTTAGCGGACAGGGCCCACGAGCAGTACTTC
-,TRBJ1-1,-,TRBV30,CAWSVGAGALNTEAFF,TGTGCCTGGAGTGTAGGGGCAGGGGCTCTTAACACTGAAGCTTTCTTT
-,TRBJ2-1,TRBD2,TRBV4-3,CASSQDLTSGILSSYNEQFF,TGCGCCAGCAGCCAAGATTTAACTAGCGGGATCCTAAGCTCCTACAATGAGCAGTTCTTC
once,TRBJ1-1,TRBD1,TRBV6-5,CATRDSWNTEAFF,TGTGCCACCCGGGACAGCTGGAACACTGAAGCTTTCTTT
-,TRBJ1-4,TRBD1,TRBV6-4,CASSDSTTGGPEKLFF,TGTGCCAGCAGTGACTCTACAACAGGGGGCCCTGAAAAACTGTTTTTT
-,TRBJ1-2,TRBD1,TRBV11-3,CASSSGSGGYGYTF,TGTGCCAGCAGCTCAGGCTCAGGGGGCTATGGCTACACCTTC
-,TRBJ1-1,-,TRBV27,CASSFSTSREAFF,TGTGCCAGCAGTTTTTCTACGAGCCGCGAAGCTTTCTTT
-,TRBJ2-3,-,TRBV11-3,CASSATPLTDTQYF,TGTGCCAGCAGCGCAACTCCATTGACAGATACGCAGTATTTT
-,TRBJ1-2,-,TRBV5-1,CASSLAVGGRGYTF,TGCGCCAGCAGCTTGGCCGTGGGGGGGCGAGGCTACACCTTC
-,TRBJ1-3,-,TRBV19,CASSILRSSGNTIYF,TGTGCCAGTAGTATTTTAAGGAGCTCTGGAAACACCATATATTTT
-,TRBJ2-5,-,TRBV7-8,CASSLKRTEETQYF,TGTGCCAGCAGCTTAAAAAGGACTGAAGAGACCCAGTACTTC